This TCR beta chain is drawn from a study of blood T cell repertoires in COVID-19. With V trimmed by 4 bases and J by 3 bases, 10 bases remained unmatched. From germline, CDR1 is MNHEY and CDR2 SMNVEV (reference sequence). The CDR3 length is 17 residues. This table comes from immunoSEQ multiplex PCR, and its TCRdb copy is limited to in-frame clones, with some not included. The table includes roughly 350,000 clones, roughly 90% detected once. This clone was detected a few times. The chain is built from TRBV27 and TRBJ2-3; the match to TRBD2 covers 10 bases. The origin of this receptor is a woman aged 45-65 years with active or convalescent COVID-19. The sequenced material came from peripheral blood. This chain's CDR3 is CASSSLLAGASTDTQYF. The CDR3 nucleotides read TGTGCCAGCAGTTCCCTCCTAGCGGGGGCCTCTACAGATACGCAGTATTTT.